This T cell receptor (beta chain) was captured in a study of OX40 agonist ivuxolimab in advanced cancers. Study background: Administration of intravenous ivuxolimab to patients occurred every 2 weeks at 0.01 to 10 mg/kg. Of the patients, three showed partial responses, one with hepatocellular carcinoma and two with cutaneous melanoma.

Points on this clone: Its antigen is not known.

Measured with immunoSEQ multiplex PCR; TCRdb has only the in-frame clones, and not every one. The data hold roughly 39,000 clones, with around nine tenths observed a single time. Study-level findings and limits: Among expanded peripheral T cells, antigen specificity went undetermined.

The CDR3 contains 13 residues. Trimming shortened V by 1 base and J by 0 bases, and 4 bases separated the two germline ends. The germline CDR1 and CDR2 sequences are SGDLS and YYNGEE. Sample: CD4+ or CD8+ T cells sorted from blood, taken in a trial of the OX40 agonist ivuxolimab. The receptor comes from an adult with an advanced solid tumor such as melanoma, head and neck, liver or kidney cancer. The chain couples TRBV9 to TRBJ1-1; D remains unclear. The CDR3 loop reads CASSVRVNTEAFF. Written as DNA, the CDR3 is TGTGCCAGCAGCGTAAGAGTGAACACTGAAGCTTTCTTT.